This T cell receptor (beta chain) was observed in a study of shared clonotypes between healthy human individuals. Background on the study: There were three CD4 naive, three CD4 memory, two CD8 naive and one CD8 memory plates per donor.

As regards this clone: No antigen is known for it. Additional DNA sequences in this sample encode the identical CDR3.

Study conclusions and caveats: The authors sampled blood alone, and tissue repertoires likely differ. Approximately 4.5% was the fraction of naive CD4 clonotypes found shared across four donors.

Produced via immunoSEQ multiplex PCR; TCRdb's table is partial and in-frame only. The repertoire holds about 2.4 million clones, with approximately 93% as singletons. CDR1 SGHRS and CDR2 YFSETQ come from the germline V gene. V was pared by 0 bases and J by 5 bases, with 8 bases between. The CDR3 is 13 residues long. The V call is TRBV5-1, the J call TRBJ2-5; no firm D call. Sequencing was performed on naive CD4+ T cells from PBMCs. Subset here: CD45RA+ positively selected. This receptor was identified in a man between 18 and 29 years old in good health. Some clones in this sample may be carry-over from other donors' samples. The CDR3 nucleotides read TGCGCCAGCAGCTTGGAGGGTCAGGAGACCCAGTACTTC. Its protein is CASSLEGQETQYF. Full variable domain (outside the CDR3, taken from reference TRBV5-1 and TRBJ2-5): KAGVTQTPRYLIKTRGQQVTLSCSPISGHRSVSWYQQTPGQGLQFLFEYFSETQRNKGNFPGRFSGRQFSNSRSEMNVSTLELGDSALYLCASSLEGQETQYFGPGTRLLVL.